This entry lists 15 T cell receptor beta chains sequenced from one sample in a study. Treg sorting used a CD4+CD25+CD127-/low gate. TCRdb called the 5' RACE reads again in MiXCR, with one record for every CDR3 protein. The sample consists of some 30,000 distinct CDR3 sequences, over 25% of them appearing once. Input material: tumor-infiltrating Tregs sorted from the breast tumor. The receptors originated from a female donor with breast cancer.

A few counts support this clonotype. The junction departs from the called germline gene at one end, perhaps through a read error. This rearrangement joins TRBV6-2 or TRBV6-3 to TRBJ1-5; TRBD1 matches at 9 bases. The CDR3 is 15 residues long. CDR1 MNHEY and CDR2 SVGEGT come from the germline V gene. CDR3 coding DNA: TGTGCCAGCAGTACCAGGGACAGGGCATATCAGCCCCCGCATTTT. It is translated as CASSTRDRAYQPPHF.

A single count supports this clonotype. This may arise from a read error, as a much more abundant clone is one base away. The chain links TRBV2 to TRBJ2-3; tentative D call: TRBD2 (6 bases). The CDR3 runs 13 residues. Germline CDR1 is SNHLY and CDR2 is FYNNEI. The DNA for the CDR3 is TGTGCCAGCAGTGAACAGGAGGGAGATGCGCAGTATTTT. It yields the protein CASSEQEGDAQYF.

The chain has TRBV20-1 and TRBJ1-2; 8 bases align to TRBD1. The V gene's germline CDR1 is DFQATT and CDR2 SNEGSKA (reference sequence). The ends lost 5 bases at V and 6 bases at J; junction bases unmatched: 8. This CDR3 comprises 13 residues. The CDR3 region is CSAGTTGANGYTF. Here the CDR3 DNA reads TGCAGTGCTGGAACGACAGGGGCCAATGGCTACACCTTC.

The chain combines TRBV5-1 with TRBJ2-1; D not resolved. V lost 0 bases to trimming and J lost 2 bases, with 9 bases between them. CDR1 SGHRS and CDR2 YFSETQ come from the germline V gene. The CDR3 covers 15 residues. CDR3 DNA: TGCGCCAGCAGCTTGGAGGGTGAAACCTACAATGAGCAGTTCTTC. As protein: CASSLEGETYNEQFF.

This clonotype was detected only a few times. A read error may be the cause here, since a much bigger clone is one base away. This chain joins TRBV25-1 and TRBJ2-1; D perhaps matches TRBD2 (6 bases). The germline CDR1 and CDR2 sequences are MGHDK and SYGVNS. The CDR3 sequence is 15 residues long. V lost 6 bases to trimming and J lost 2 bases, with 14 bases between them. The CDR3: CASRGGIAAYNEQFF. Here the CDR3 DNA reads TGTGCCAGCAGAGGTGGAATAGCGGCCTACAATGAGCAGTTCTTC.

This clonotype came up many times. J is TRBJ2-1 and V is TRBV15, with D unresolved. The CDR3 contains 14 residues. Germline V gene lookup returns CDR1 LNHNV and CDR2 YYDKDF (reference sequence). Trimming left V 6 bases short and J 9 bases short, with 18 bases between. The CDR3 nucleotides are TGTGCCACCAGTCTAGTTGGAAACGACGGTGAGCAGTTCTTC. Protein: CATSLVGNDGEQFF.

This clonotype was found a few times. V is TRBV30 and J is TRBJ2-7, with D possibly TRBD1 on 5 matching bases. Germline V CDR1 and CDR2: GTSNPN, SVGIG (reference sequence). V lost 1 base to trimming and J lost 2 bases, with 9 bases between them. This CDR3 spans 13 amino acids. The CDR3 sequence is CAWSAGQTYEQYF. The CDR3 coding sequence is TGTGCCTGGAGTGCTGGACAAACCTACGAGCAGTACTTC.

On this clonotype: In this CDR3 the conserved last residue, phenylalanine or tryptophan, is missing, so a read error is likely. V is TRBV20-1 and J is TRBJ2-7; 8 bases are shared with TRBD1. CDR1 is DFQATT and CDR2 is SNEGSKA in the germline V gene (reference sequence). This CDR3 comprises 13 residues. The CDR3 DNA is TGCAGAGCTAGACAGGGGTTTGAGAACGAGCAGTACTGC. It translates to CRARQGFENEQYC.

J is TRBJ2-3 and V is TRBV5-1, with 12 bases aligning to TRBD1. The CDR3 is 18 amino acids. Trimming took 4 bases from V and 0 from J; bases not matched to a gene: 9. CDR1 and CDR2 from the germline V gene are SGHRS and YFSETQ. CDR3 nucleotides: TGCGCCAGCAGCAGGGGACAGGGGGCGAGTTGGAGCACAGATACGCAGTATTTT. As protein: CASSRGQGASWSTDTQYF.

This clonotype was observed many times. This chain links TRBV7-2 with TRBJ1-6, with D unresolved. The CDR3 loop spans 16 amino acids. V was pared by 7 bases and J by 0 bases, with 13 bases between. From germline, CDR1 is SGHTA and CDR2 FQGNSA. The CDR3 spells CASNPKTSSYNSPLHF. The CDR3 bases are TGTGCCAGCAACCCAAAGACGAGCTCCTATAATTCACCCCTCCACTTT. Variable domain in full (rest from reference TRBV7-2 and TRBJ1-6): GAGVSQSPSNKVTEKGKDVELRCDPISGHTALYWYRQSLGQGLEFLIYFQGNSAPDKSGLPSDRFSAERTGGSVSTLTIQRTQQEDSAVYLCASNPKTSSYNSPLHFGNGTRLTVT.

The sample holds a few counts of this clonotype. This may arise from a read error, as a much more abundant clone is one base away. The rearrangement joins TRBV4-1 to TRBJ1-1; no clear D gene. The CDR3 consists of 15 residues. The germline V gene encodes CDR1 MGHRA and CDR2 YSYEKL. V lost 1 base to trimming and J lost 1 base, with 10 bases between them. The CDR3 region is CASSQAPGPNTEAFF. In nucleotides, the CDR3 is TGCGCCAGCAGCCAAGCTCCTGGACCGAACACTGAAGCTTTCTTT.

The CDR3 is CASSQSGRGVQPQHF. CDR3 nucleotides: TGTGCCAGCAGCCAATCCGGAAGAGGGGTTCAGCCCCAGCATTTT. The chain employs TRBV3-1 and TRBJ1-5; weak D call: TRBD1 (5 bases). Trimming took 2 bases from V and 6 from J, leaving 14 bases between them. CDR1 is LGHDT, CDR2 YNNKEL, per germline (reference sequence). This CDR3 region has 15 residues.

This clonotype has a count of ten or more. The chain employs TRBV6-2 or TRBV6-3 and TRBJ1-5; D is unclear. CDR1 and CDR2 from the germline V gene are MNHEY and SVGEGT. CDR3 length: 14 amino acids. With 1 base removed from V and 0 bases from J, the gap between germline ends came to 4 bases. The CDR3 DNA reads TGTGCCAGCAGTTACTACAGTAGCAATCAGCCCCAGCATTTT. As protein: CASSYYSSNQPQHF.

This clonotype was seen more than once but under ten times. CDR3 sequence (DNA): TGTGCCAGCTCACCCGGACAGGGAGACAATCAGCCCCAGCATTTT. It is translated as CASSPGQGDNQPQHF. This chain joins TRBV18 and TRBJ1-5; 8 positions agree with TRBD1. After removal of 3 bases from V and 3 bases from J, the junction contained 4 bases not matched to a gene. Per germline, CDR1 KGHSH and CDR2 LQKENI. The CDR3 length is 15 residues.

In this sample, this clonotype turned up many times. This sequence joins TRBV12-3 or TRBV12-4 and TRBJ2-1; 9 nucleotides line up with TRBD2. CDR3 length equals 14 residues. The J segment lost 4 bases and the V segment lost 3 bases, leaving 1 base of the junction unmatched. As DNA, the CDR3 is TGTGCCAGCAGTTTGCTAGCGGGGTACAATGAGCAGTTCTTC. Amino acid sequence: CASSLLAGYNEQFF.